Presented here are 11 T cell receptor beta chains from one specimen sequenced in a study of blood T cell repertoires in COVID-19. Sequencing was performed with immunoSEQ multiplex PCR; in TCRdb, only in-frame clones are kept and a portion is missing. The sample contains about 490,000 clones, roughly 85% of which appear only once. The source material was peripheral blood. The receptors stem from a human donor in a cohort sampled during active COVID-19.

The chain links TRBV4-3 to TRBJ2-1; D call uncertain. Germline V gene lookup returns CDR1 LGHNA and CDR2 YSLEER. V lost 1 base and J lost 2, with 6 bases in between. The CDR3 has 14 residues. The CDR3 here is CASSQAGPYNEQFF. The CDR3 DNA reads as TGCGCCAGCAGCCAAGCTGGCCCCTACAATGAGCAGTTCTTC.

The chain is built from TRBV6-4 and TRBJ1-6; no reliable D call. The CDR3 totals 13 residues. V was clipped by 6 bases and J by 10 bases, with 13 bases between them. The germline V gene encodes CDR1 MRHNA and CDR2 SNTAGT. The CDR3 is CASRENFESPLHF. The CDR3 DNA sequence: TGTGCCAGCAGGGAGAATTTCGAGTCACCCCTCCACTTT.

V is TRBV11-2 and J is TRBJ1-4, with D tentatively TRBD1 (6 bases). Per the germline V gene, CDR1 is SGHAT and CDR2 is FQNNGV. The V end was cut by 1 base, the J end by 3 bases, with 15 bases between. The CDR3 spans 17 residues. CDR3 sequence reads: CASSLVGGRDANEKLFF. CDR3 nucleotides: TGTGCCAGCAGCTTAGTTGGGGGCAGGGACGCTAATGAAAAACTGTTTTTT.

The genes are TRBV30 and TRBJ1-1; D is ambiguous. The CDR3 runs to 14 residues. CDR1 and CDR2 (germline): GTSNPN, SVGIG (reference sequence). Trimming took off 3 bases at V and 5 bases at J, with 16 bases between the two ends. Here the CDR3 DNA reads TGTGCCTGGAGGACCCTCCTAACGAGGACTGAAGCTTTCTTT. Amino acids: CAWRTLLTRTEAFF.

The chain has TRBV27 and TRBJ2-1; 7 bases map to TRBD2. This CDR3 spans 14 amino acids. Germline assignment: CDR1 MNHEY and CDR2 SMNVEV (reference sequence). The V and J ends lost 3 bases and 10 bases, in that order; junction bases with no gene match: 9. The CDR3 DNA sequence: TGTGCCAGCAGTTTGCGGGAGTCAGGATACGAGCAGTTCTTC. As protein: CASSLRESGYEQFF.

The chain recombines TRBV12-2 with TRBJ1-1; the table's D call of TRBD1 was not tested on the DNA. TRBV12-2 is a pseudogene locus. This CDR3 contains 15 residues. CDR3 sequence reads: CASRPDGQGGTEAFF. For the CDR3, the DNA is TGTGCAAGTCGCCCCGATGGACAGGGGGGCACTGAAGCTTTCTTT.

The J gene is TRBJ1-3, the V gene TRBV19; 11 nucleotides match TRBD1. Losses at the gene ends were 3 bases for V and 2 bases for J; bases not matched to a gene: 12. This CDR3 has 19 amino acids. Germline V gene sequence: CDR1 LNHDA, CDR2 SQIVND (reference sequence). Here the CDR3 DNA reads TGTGCCAGTAGTATCCCTGGACAGGGGGCGCAGAGTACTGGAAACACCATATATTTT. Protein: CASSIPGQGAQSTGNTIYF.

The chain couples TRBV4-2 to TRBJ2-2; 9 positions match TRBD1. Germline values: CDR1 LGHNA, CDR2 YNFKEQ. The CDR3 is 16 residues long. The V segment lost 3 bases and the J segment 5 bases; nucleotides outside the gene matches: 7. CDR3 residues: CASSHAGTGRTGELFF. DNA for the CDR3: TGTGCCAGCAGCCATGCCGGGACAGGGAGGACCGGGGAGCTGTTTTTT.

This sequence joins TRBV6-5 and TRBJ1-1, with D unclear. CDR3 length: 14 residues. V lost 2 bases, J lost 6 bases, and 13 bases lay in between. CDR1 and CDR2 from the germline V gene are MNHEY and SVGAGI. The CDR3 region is CASSYVVGPAEAFF. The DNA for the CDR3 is TGTGCCAGCAGTTACGTTGTGGGCCCCGCTGAAGCTTTCTTT.

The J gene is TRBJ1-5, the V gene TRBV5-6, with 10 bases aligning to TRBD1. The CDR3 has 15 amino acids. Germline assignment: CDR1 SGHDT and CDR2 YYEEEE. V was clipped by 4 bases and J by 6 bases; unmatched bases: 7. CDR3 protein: CASSVRDRGTQPQHF. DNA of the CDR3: TGTGCCAGCAGCGTCAGGGACAGGGGAACTCAGCCCCAGCATTTT.

The CDR3 loop reads CASSSQVVLYGYTF. Written as DNA, the CDR3 is TGTGCCAGCAGCTCCCAGGTCGTGCTCTATGGCTACACCTTC. This chain joins TRBV7-2 and TRBJ1-2; D unresolved. Germline CDR1 is SGHTA and CDR2 is FQGNSA. The CDR3 has 14 amino acids. V lost 4 bases and J 4 bases, leaving 13 bases between the germline ends. The full variable domain, with the rest looked up from reference TRBV7-2 and TRBJ1-2, is GAGVSQSPSNKVTEKGKDVELRCDPISGHTALYWYRQSLGQGLEFLIYFQGNSAPDKSGLPSDRFSAERTGGSVSTLTIQRTQQEDSAVYLCASSSQVVLYGYTFGSGTRLTVV.